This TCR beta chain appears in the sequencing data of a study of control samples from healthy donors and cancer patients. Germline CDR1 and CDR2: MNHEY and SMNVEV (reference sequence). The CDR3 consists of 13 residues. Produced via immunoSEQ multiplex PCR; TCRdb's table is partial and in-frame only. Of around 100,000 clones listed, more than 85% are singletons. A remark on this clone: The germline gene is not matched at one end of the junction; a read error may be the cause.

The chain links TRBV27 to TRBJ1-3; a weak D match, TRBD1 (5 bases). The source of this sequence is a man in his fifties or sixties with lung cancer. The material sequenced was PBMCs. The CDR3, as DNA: TGTGCCAGCAGTTTCCACGGGGGAAACGCCATATATTTT. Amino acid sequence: CASSFHGGNAIYF.